This T cell receptor (beta chain) was recovered during a study of blood T cell repertoires in COVID-19. As for the study in general: Specimens from acute and convalescent COVID-19 originated in the United States, Italy and Spain. The analysed material was cDNA or gDNA that came from T cells, B-cell-depleted T cells, or PBMCs.

In the source study's methods: Reference gene primer amplification gave estimated nucleated cell counts. Method: immunoSEQ multiplex PCR; TCRdb's copy keeps in-frame clones and lacks some. That table furnishes V, J and clone size, whereas the DNA furnished D and trimming. The sample yields 45,000 to 65,000 clones, 65% to 85% seen once. Germline assignment: CDR1 LGHNA and CDR2 YSLEER. With 1 base removed from V and 5 bases from J, the gap between germline ends came to 11 bases. The CDR3 is 14 amino acids. This sequence originates from a human donor in a cohort sampled during active COVID-19. This chain links TRBV4-3 with TRBJ1-2, with D possibly matching TRBD1 (6 bases). Sequencing used peripheral blood. The CDR3 sequence is CASSQGGGLYGYTF. The CDR3 DNA reads as TGCGCCAGCAGCCAAGGGGGGGGGCTTTATGGCTACACCTTC.